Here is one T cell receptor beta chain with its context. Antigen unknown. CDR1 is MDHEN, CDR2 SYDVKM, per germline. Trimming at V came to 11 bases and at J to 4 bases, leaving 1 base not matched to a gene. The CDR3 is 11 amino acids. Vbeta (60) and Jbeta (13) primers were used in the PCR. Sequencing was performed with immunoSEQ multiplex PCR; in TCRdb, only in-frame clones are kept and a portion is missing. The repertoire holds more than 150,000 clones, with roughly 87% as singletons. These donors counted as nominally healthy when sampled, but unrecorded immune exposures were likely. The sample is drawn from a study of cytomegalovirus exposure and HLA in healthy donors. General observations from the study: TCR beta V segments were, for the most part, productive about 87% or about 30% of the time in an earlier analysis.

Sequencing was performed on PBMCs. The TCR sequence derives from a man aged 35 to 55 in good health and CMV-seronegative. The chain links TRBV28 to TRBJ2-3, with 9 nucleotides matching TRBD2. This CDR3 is CAGGRADTQYF. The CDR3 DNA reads TGTGCCGGCGGGAGGGCAGATACGCAGTATTTT.